The rows below give T cell receptor beta chains drawn from one sample of a study of identical twins. TCRdb analysed the 5' RACE reads with MiXCR anew, one entry per CDR3 protein. The table has just over 500,000 distinct CDR3 sequences, under 25% seen once. This sample was also put to use in a study of T cells expressing NK-cell markers.

Sequenced material: CD4+ T cells sorted from blood. The receptors come from a woman aged 18-29 years in good health. CDR3s include the opening cysteine and the closing phenylalanine or tryptophan. A D gene is named only where the DNA matches it firmly. The size entry is marked missing in some rows and otherwise reads once, few, many or a size class.

V: TRBV5-1; D: -; J: TRBJ2-5; size: -; CDR3: CASSFEGGRQETQYF; DNA: TGCGCCAGCAGCTTCGAGGGGGGCAGGCAAGAGACCCAGTACTTC
V: TRBV20-1; D: -; J: TRBJ2-4; size: few; CDR3: CSAARGSGAKNIQYF; DNA: TGCAGTGCTGCAAGGGGGTCCGGGGCCAAAAACATTCAGTACTTC
V: TRBV18; D: -; J: TRBJ2-7; size: few; CDR3: CASSLSGDPVYEQYF; DNA: TGTGCCAGCTCCCTCTCAGGAGACCCAGTTTACGAGCAGTACTTC
V: TRBV5-6; D: -; J: TRBJ2-7; size: -; CDR3: CASSSRLGYEQYF; DNA: TGTGCCAGCAGCTCCCGGTTGGGGTACGAGCAGTACTTC
V: TRBV20-1; D: -; J: TRBJ2-2; size: once; CDR3: CSASRDPPSGELFF; DNA: TGCAGTGCTAGCAGAGATCCCCCCTCCGGGGAGCTGTTTTTT
V: TRBV10-2; D: TRBD1; J: TRBJ1-5; size: -; CDR3: CASSQGGQPQHF; DNA: TGCGCCAGCTCCCAGGGGGGTCAGCCCCAGCATTTT
V: TRBV9; D: TRBD2; J: TRBJ2-5; size: few; CDR3: CASSPGLAGDQKTQYF; DNA: TGTGCCAGCAGCCCGGGACTAGCGGGGGATCAAAAGACCCAGTACTTC
V: TRBV29-1; D: -; J: TRBJ2-6; size: few; CDR3: CSVLFVSGFSGANVLTF; DNA: TGCAGCGTTTTATTTGTATCGGGCTTCTCTGGGGCCAACGTCCTGACTTTC
V: TRBV5-1; D: -; J: TRBJ2-2; size: once; CDR3: CASSLVGGVDTGELFF; DNA: TGCGCCAGCAGCTTGGTCGGAGGTGTCGACACCGGGGAGCTGTTTTTT
V: TRBV9; D: TRBD1; J: TRBJ2-1; size: -; CDR3: CASSPDRFVYNEQFF; DNA: TGTGCCAGCAGCCCGGACAGGTTCGTTTACAATGAGCAGTTCTTC
V: TRBV20-1; D: -; J: TRBJ1-1; size: few; CDR3: CSATGADQKWSTEAFF; DNA: TGCAGTGCTACAGGGGCGGACCAGAAGTGGAGCACTGAAGCTTTCTTT
V: TRBV20-1; D: -; J: TRBJ2-7; size: -; CDR3: CSAREYLTIRGGIYEQYF; DNA: TGCAGTGCTAGAGAATACCTCACCATCAGGGGGGGAATCTACGAGCAGTACTTC
V: TRBV7-9; D: -; J: TRBJ2-3; size: many; CDR3: CASSLRVPRTDTQYF; DNA: TGTGCCAGCAGCTTAAGGGTCCCCCGCACAGATACGCAGTATTTT
V: TRBV10-3; D: -; J: TRBJ2-7; size: -; CDR3: CAISESGTYEQYF; DNA: TGTGCCATCAGTGAGTCGGGGACCTACGAGCAGTACTTC
V: TRBV5-4; D: TRBD2; J: TRBJ2-3; size: -; CDR3: CASSDGTSGGADTQYF; DNA: TGTGCCAGCAGCGACGGGACTAGCGGGGGAGCAGATACGCAGTATTTT
V: TRBV15; D: -; J: TRBJ2-2; size: -; CDR3: CATSRDKPGPGELFF; DNA: TGTGCCACCAGCAGAGATAAACCGGGGCCCGGGGAGCTGTTTTTT
V: TRBV18; D: -; J: TRBJ1-4; size: few; CDR3: CASSPPRGEDEKLFF; DNA: TGTGCCAGCTCACCACCGAGGGGGGAGGATGAAAAACTGTTTTTT
V: TRBV12-3/TRBV12-4; D: TRBD2; J: TRBJ2-1; size: few; CDR3: CASSVGLAVYNEQFF; DNA: TGTGCCAGCAGTGTCGGACTAGCGGTTTACAATGAGCAGTTCTTC
V: TRBV18; D: -; J: TRBJ1-1; size: -; CDR3: CASSPSQGGTEAFF; DNA: TGTGCCAGCTCCCCCTCGCAGGGCGGTACTGAAGCTTTCTTT
V: TRBV6-6; D: -; J: TRBJ2-7; size: -; CDR3: CASSYSFYEQYF; DNA: TGTGCCAGCAGTTACTCCTTCTACGAGCAGTACTTC
V: TRBV11-2; D: TRBD2; J: TRBJ2-1; size: -; CDR3: CASRRTGGNEQFF; DNA: TGTGCCAGCAGACGAACGGGGGGGAATGAGCAGTTCTTC
V: TRBV7-3; D: TRBD1; J: TRBJ2-3; size: -; CDR3: CASSRAGGPDTQYF; DNA: TGTGCCAGCAGCCGAGCAGGGGGCCCAGATACGCAGTATTTT
V: TRBV5-1; D: -; J: TRBJ1-2; size: many; CDR3: CASSLASYNYGYTF; DNA: TGCGCCAGCAGCTTGGCCAGTTATAACTATGGCTACACCTTC
V: TRBV5-1; D: -; J: TRBJ2-7; size: few; CDR3: CASYPRDASYEQYF; DNA: TGCGCCAGCTACCCCCGGGACGCATCCTACGAGCAGTACTTC
V: TRBV2; D: -; J: TRBJ1-1; size: few; CDR3: CASSETMGGGEAFF; DNA: TGTGCCAGCAGTGAAACCATGGGTGGAGGTGAAGCTTTCTTT
V: TRBV15; D: -; J: TRBJ1-2; size: few; CDR3: CATSREDKGGYTF; DNA: TGTGCCACCAGCAGAGAGGACAAGGGCGGCTACACCTTC
V: TRBV20-1; D: TRBD1; J: TRBJ1-2; size: few; CDR3: CSAEDRGYGYTF; DNA: TGCAGTGCGGAGGACAGGGGCTATGGCTACACCTTC
V: TRBV5-4; D: -; J: TRBJ2-3; size: -; CDR3: CASSLRGGFTDTQYF; DNA: TGTGCCAGCAGTCTCAGGGGGGGCTTCACAGATACGCAGTATTTT
V: TRBV7-2; D: -; J: TRBJ1-2; size: few; CDR3: CASSPGLVYGYTF; DNA: TGTGCCAGCAGCCCCGGACTCGTCTATGGCTACACCTTC
V: TRBV5-1; D: TRBD1; J: TRBJ2-7; size: few; CDR3: CASSENPQGKQQQYF; DNA: TGCGCCAGCAGCGAAAATCCACAGGGGAAACAACAGCAGTACTTC